Described below is a single TCR beta chain sequence and its context. These data come from a study of T-cell reconstitution after alpha-beta-depleted transplantation in children. During its preparation, the TCRbeta library received unique molecular identifiers. TCRdb passed the PCR reads through MiXCR, listing each CDR3 protein once. The sample includes about 540,000 distinct CDR3 sequences, around 18% seen only once; the top ten take roughly 3.3%. Sequenced here: PBMCs from the stem cell graft donor, sampled from the stem cell graft. The receptor's source is a human donor who donated a stem cell graft to a child with acute lymphoblastic leukemia.

Here the CDR3 reads CSVYRHNQPQHF. The CDR3 coding sequence is TGCAGTGTTTACAGGCACAATCAGCCCCAGCATTTT. V gene TRBV20-1 combines with J gene TRBJ1-5; a possible D gene is TRBD1 (5 bases). Germline lookup yields CDR1 DFQATT and CDR2 SNEGSKA (reference sequence). Deletions cut 7 bases from V and 3 bases from J, with 10 bases between. CDR3 length equals 12 residues.